A selection of T cell receptor beta chains follows, all from one sample in a study of cytomegalovirus exposure and HLA in healthy donors. The data were produced by immunoSEQ multiplex PCR, yet TCRdb's version contains in-frame clones alone and is incomplete. This repertoire shows 250,000 to 350,000 clones, around 86% found once; its top ten account for less than 4%. Sequencing input: PBMCs. The origin of the receptors is a man aged 35-49 years in good health and CMV-seropositive. The CDR3 runs from the conserved cysteine through the conserved F or W. D genes are given only for firm matches. Clone size is shown for a subset of rows, as once, few, many or a class of expanded clone.

clone size	D gene	V gene	J gene	CDR3 protein	CDR3 DNA
-	TRBD1	TRBV27	TRBJ2-2	CASTQGAQTGELFF	TGTGCCAGCACCCAGGGGGCGCAAACCGGGGAGCTGTTTTTT
-	TRBD2	TRBV5-8	TRBJ2-1	CASSFQGLPDYNEQFF	TGTGCCAGCAGCTTCCAGGGACTACCAGACTACAATGAGCAGTTCTTC
-	-	TRBV6-6	TRBJ1-1	CASSTGQLDTEAFF	TGTGCCAGCAGCACTGGACAGCTTGACACTGAAGCTTTCTTT
-	TRBD2	TRBV11-3	TRBJ2-4	CASSFRLAGQINIQYF	TGTGCCAGCAGCTTTAGACTAGCGGGACAGATAAACATTCAGTACTTC
once	-	TRBV7-9	TRBJ2-7	CASSRDTYEQYF	TGTGCCAGCAGCAGGGACACCTACGAGCAGTACTTC
-	-	TRBV7-9	TRBJ1-5	CASSLEGRNNQPQHF	TGTGCCAGCAGCTTAGAGGGGAGGAATAATCAGCCCCAGCATTTT
-	TRBD2	TRBV4-2	TRBJ2-1	CASSRPQGLAGGYNEQFF	TGTGCCAGCAGCCGACCCCAGGGACTAGCGGGAGGGTACAATGAGCAGTTCTTC
-	TRBD2	TRBV7-8	TRBJ2-1	CASSLAGGIYNEQFF	TGTGCCAGCAGCCTAGCGGGAGGGATCTACAATGAGCAGTTCTTC
-	-	TRBV4-3	TRBJ1-4	CASSPGGYEKLFF	TGCGCCAGCAGCCCCGGCGGCTATGAAAAACTGTTTTTT
-	-	TRBV25-1	TRBJ1-3	CASSEASSGNTIYF	TGTGCCAGCAGTGAGGCCTCCTCTGGAAACACCATATATTTT
-	TRBD1	TRBV7-9	TRBJ2-1	CASSPRQGGLDNEQFF	TGTGCCAGCAGCCCAAGACAGGGGGGGTTGGACAATGAGCAGTTCTTC
-	TRBD1	TRBV28	TRBJ1-5	CASSPRQGAYQPQHF	TGTGCCAGCAGTCCTCGACAGGGGGCATATCAGCCCCAGCATTTT
-	-	TRBV4-1	TRBJ1-1	CASSQAAPMNTEAFF	TGCGCCAGCAGCCAAGCCGCCCCTATGAACACTGAAGCTTTCTTT
-	TRBD1	TRBV27	TRBJ2-7	CASRPGQGSRYEQYF	TGTGCCAGCAGACCCGGACAGGGAAGTCGCTACGAGCAGTACTTC
-	TRBD1	TRBV6-5	TRBJ2-7	CASSFRPTGRTYEQYF	TGTGCCAGCAGTTTCCGACCGACAGGGCGGACCTACGAGCAGTACTTC
-	-	TRBV6-5	TRBJ1-3	CASSYSVASGNTIYF	TGTGCCAGCAGTTACTCAGTAGCCTCTGGAAACACCATATATTTT
once	-	TRBV21-1	TRBJ2-7	CASSKLGCYEQYF	TGTGCCAGCAGCAAACTGGGCTGCTACGAGCAGTACTTC
-	-	TRBV28	TRBJ2-7	CASSPGPPGSYEQYF	TGTGCCAGCAGTCCCGGACCCCCGGGAAGCTACGAGCAGTACTTC
-	TRBD1	TRBV2	TRBJ1-5	CASSIQGVREPQHF	TGTGCCAGCAGTATACAGGGGGTTCGGGAGCCCCAGCATTTT
-	-	TRBV28	TRBJ1-3	CASSLAGRGNTIYF	TGTGCCAGCAGTTTAGCGGGACGTGGAAACACCATATATTTT
-	TRBD2	TRBV2	TRBJ2-1	CASRDNSGRNNEQFF	TGTGCCAGCAGGGATAATAGCGGGAGGAACAATGAGCAGTTCTTC
once	TRBD1	TRBV27	TRBJ2-7	CASSFGQGAAEQYF	TGTGCCAGCAGTTTCGGACAGGGGGCGGCCGAGCAGTACTTC
-	TRBD1	TRBV13	TRBJ2-7	CASSPGQGAYEQYF	TGTGCCAGCAGCCCCGGACAGGGGGCATACGAGCAATACTTC
-	TRBD2	TRBV5-5	TRBJ2-4	CASSSGLAGPGKNIQYF	TGTGCCAGCAGCTCGGGACTAGCGGGACCGGGCAAAAACATTCAGTACTTC
-	-	TRBV4-3	TRBJ1-3	CASSQDRAGYGSGNTIYF	TGCGCCAGCAGCCAAGATCGGGCGGGGTACGGCTCTGGAAACACCATATATTTT
-	-	TRBV6-5	TRBJ2-7	CASSYQGFGEQYF	TGTGCCAGCAGTTACCAGGGTTTCGGCGAGCAGTACTTC
-	-	TRBV5-4	TRBJ1-5	CASSLDKSPQHF	TGTGCCAGCAGCTTGGACAAATCGCCCCAGCATTTT
-	TRBD1	TRBV5-1	TRBJ1-4	CASSLTGGNEKLFF	TGCGCCAGCAGCTTGACAGGGGGGAATGAAAAACTGTTTTTT
-	-	TRBV28	TRBJ1-4	CASSGGLATNEKLFF	TGTGCCAGCAGTGGAGGGCTTGCAACTAATGAAAAACTGTTTTTT
-	TRBD1	TRBV4-1	TRBJ1-5	CASSHAGTGDSNQPQHF	TGCGCCAGCAGCCACGCCGGGACAGGGGATTCCAATCAGCCCCAGCATTTT
-	TRBD2	TRBV4-2	TRBJ2-5	CASSQEGSGTSTEETQYF	TGTGCCAGCAGCCAAGAAGGATCGGGGACTAGCACAGAAGAGACCCAGTACTTC
-	TRBD1	TRBV6-6	TRBJ1-3	CASRLTGDSGNTIYF	TGTGCCAGCAGGTTAACAGGGGACTCTGGAAACACCATATATTTT
-	TRBD1	TRBV9	TRBJ2-2	CASSPRQGATGELFF	TGTGCCAGCAGCCCCAGACAGGGGGCCACCGGGGAGCTGTTTTTT
-	TRBD2	TRBV10-2	TRBJ2-1	CASRASGRNEQFF	TGCGCCAGCAGGGCTAGCGGGCGCAATGAGCAGTTCTTC
-	TRBD2	TRBV29-1	TRBJ2-1	CSAGTSGRAWREQFF	TGCAGCGCAGGGACTAGCGGGAGGGCTTGGCGAGAGCAGTTCTTC
-	-	TRBV6-5	TRBJ2-3	CASGRGAEVADTQYF	TGTGCCAGCGGCAGGGGGGCCGAGGTCGCGGATACGCAGTATTTT
-	-	TRBV10-3	TRBJ2-1	CAISVGGGIRFHEQFF	TGTGCCATCAGTGTTGGCGGCGGGATTAGGTTCCATGAGCAGTTCTTC
-	-	TRBV7-2	TRBJ2-7	CASTPSQGYEQYF	TGTGCCAGCACCCCTTCACAGGGCTACGAGCAGTACTTC
-	-	TRBV10-1	TRBJ2-7	CASSPRTPGDEQYF	TGCGCCAGCAGTCCTAGGACCCCGGGGGACGAGCAGTACTTC